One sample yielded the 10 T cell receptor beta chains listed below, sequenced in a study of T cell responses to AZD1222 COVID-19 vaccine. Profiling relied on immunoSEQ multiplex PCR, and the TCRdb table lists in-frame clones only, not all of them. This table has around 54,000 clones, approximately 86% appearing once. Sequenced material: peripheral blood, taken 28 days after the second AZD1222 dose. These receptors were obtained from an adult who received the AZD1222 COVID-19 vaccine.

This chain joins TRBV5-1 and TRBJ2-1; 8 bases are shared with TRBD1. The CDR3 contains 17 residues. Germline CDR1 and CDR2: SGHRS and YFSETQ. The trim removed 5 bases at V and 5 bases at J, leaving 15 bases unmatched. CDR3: CASSPQGARGSNNEQFF. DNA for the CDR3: TGCGCCAGCAGTCCCCAGGGGGCGCGAGGTAGTAACAATGAGCAGTTCTTC.

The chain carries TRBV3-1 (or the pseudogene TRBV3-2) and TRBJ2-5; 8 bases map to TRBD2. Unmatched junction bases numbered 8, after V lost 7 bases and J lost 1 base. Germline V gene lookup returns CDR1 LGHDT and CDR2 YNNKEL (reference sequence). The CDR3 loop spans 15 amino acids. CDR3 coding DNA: TGTGCCAGCACCCGTACGGGGGGGATCCAAGAGACCCAGTACTTC. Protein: CASTRTGGIQETQYF.

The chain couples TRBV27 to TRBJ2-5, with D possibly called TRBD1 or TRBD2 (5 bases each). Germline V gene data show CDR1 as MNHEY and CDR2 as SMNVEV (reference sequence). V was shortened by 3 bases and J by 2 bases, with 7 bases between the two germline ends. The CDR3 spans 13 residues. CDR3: CASSFGGQETQYF. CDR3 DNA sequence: TGTGCCAGCAGTTTTGGGGGACAAGAGACCCAGTACTTC.

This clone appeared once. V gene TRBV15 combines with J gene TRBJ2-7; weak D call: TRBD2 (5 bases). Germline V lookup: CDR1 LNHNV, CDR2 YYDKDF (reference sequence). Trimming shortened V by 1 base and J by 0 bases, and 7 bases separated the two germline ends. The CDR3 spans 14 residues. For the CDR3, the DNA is TGTGCCACCAGCAGAGGTAGCGTCTCCTACGAGCAGTACTTC. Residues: CATSRGSVSYEQYF.

The DNA of the CDR3 is TGTGCCAGCAGTGAAACAGGGCTCATCTATGGCTACACCTTC. It translates to CASSETGLIYGYTF. The V gene is TRBV6-1, the J gene TRBJ1-2, with D tentatively TRBD1 (6 bases). The germline V and J ends were trimmed by 2 bases and 4 bases, with 11 bases remaining between them. The CDR3 totals 14 residues. Germline CDR1 reads MNHNS; CDR2 reads SASEGT.

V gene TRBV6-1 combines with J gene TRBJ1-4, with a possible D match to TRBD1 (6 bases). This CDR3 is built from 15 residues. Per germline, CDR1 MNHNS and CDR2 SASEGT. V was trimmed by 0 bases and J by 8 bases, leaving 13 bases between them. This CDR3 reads CASSEAQGVGEKLFF. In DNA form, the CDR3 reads TGTGCCAGCAGTGAAGCACAGGGAGTAGGGGAAAAACTGTTTTTT.

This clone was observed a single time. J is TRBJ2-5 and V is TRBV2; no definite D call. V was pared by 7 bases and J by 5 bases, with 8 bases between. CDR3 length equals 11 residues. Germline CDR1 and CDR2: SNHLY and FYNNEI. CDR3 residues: CASNLGETQYF. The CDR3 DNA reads TGTGCCAGCAACCTTGGGGAGACCCAGTACTTC.

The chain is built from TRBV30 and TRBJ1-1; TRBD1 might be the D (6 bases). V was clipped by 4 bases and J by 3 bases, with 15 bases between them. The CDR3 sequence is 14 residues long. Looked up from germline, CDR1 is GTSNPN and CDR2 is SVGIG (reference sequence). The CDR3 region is CAWKWQGRYTEAFF. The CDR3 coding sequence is TGTGCCTGGAAGTGGCAGGGGCGATACACTGAAGCTTTCTTT.

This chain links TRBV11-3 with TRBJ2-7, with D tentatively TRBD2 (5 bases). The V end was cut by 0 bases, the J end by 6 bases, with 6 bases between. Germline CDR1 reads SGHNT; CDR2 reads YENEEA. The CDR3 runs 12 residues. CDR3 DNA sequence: TGTGCCAGCAGCTTAGATCGGGGCGAGCAGTACTTC. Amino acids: CASSLDRGEQYF.

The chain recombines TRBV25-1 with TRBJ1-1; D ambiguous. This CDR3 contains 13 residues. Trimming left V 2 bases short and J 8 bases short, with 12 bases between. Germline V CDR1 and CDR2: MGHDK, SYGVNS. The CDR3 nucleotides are TGTGCCAGCAGTGAAAGGCGGGGAGTGGAAGCTTTCTTT. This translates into CASSERRGVEAFF.